The T cell receptor beta chain under discussion was sequenced for a study of T cell responses to AZD1222 COVID-19 vaccine. The overall study: Investigators merged groups given second doses at roughly 4 or roughly 12 weeks.

Findings and limits, study-wide: Only a handful of individuals given AZD1222 were seropositive at baseline. The peak T cell response came first, and repertoires were sampled only after it. Among the donors, most were white British and more were female, and clonal diversity was possibly underestimated.

Comment on this clone: Antigen: not known.

Trimming took off 0 bases at V and 5 bases at J, with 14 bases between the two ends. This CDR3 has 16 residues. Germline values: CDR1 SGDLS, CDR2 YYNGEE. Generated by immunoSEQ multiplex PCR, the TCRdb table keeps only in-frame clones and is missing some. This repertoire shows some 140,000 clones, around 90% found once; its top ten account for about 3.2%. This clonotype originated in an adult in good health. The chain employs TRBV9 and TRBJ1-4; D call uncertain. Sequencing was performed on peripheral blood, taken on day 0 of AZD1222 vaccination. This CDR3 reads CASSVGSARENEKLFF. CDR3 bases: TGTGCCAGCAGCGTAGGGTCAGCTAGGGAAAATGAAAAACTGTTTTTT. Drawing the rest from reference TRBV9 and TRBJ1-4, the complete variable domain is DSGVTQTPKHLITATGQRVTLRCSPRSGDLSVYWYQQSLDQGLQFLIQYYNGEERAKGNILERFSAQQFPDLHSELNLSSLELGDSALYFCASSVGSARENEKLFFGSGTQLSVL.